This TCR beta chain came from a study of cytomegalovirus exposure and HLA in healthy donors. This clone was observed a handful of times. Germline V gene sequence: CDR1 MNHNY, CDR2 SVGAGI (reference sequence). The CDR3 contains 15 residues. Unmatched junction bases numbered 9, after V lost 6 bases and J lost 5 bases. The PCR ran on 60 Vbeta and 13 Jbeta primers. Generated by immunoSEQ multiplex PCR, the TCRdb table keeps only in-frame clones and is missing some. Here the sample spans 100,000 to 150,000 clones, around 78% being singletons. The chain carries TRBV6-6 and TRBJ2-1, with 8 positions matching TRBD1. Sequencing input: PBMCs. This receptor was obtained from a woman aged 45-59 years in good health and CMV-seronegative. CDR3 bases: TGTGCCAGCAGACCAGGGACAGGTGCCGACAATGAGCAGTTCTTC. Residues: CASRPGTGADNEQFF.